This note documents a single TCR beta chain sequence. Study processing details: Reference gene primer amplification yielded estimated nucleated cell counts. TCRdb's table, derived via immunoSEQ multiplex PCR, lists solely in-frame clones and lacks some. V, J and clone size reflect that table, while D and trimming were determined from the DNA. The sample records some 150,000 clones, about nine tenths being singletons. The data stem from a study of blood T cell repertoires in COVID-19. Turning to the study itself: There were acute and convalescent COVID-19 samples, and they came from the United States, Italy and Spain.

The TCR sequence derives from a man in his forties or fifties who had recovered from COVID-19. The source material was peripheral blood.

The CDR3 DNA follows: TGTGCCAGCAGTTACTCGACGGACAGGTCGGATGGCTACACCTTC. Amino acid sequence: CASSYSTDRSDGYTF. The J gene is TRBJ1-2, the V gene TRBV6-5, with TRBD1 matching 7 bases. The CDR3 extends over 15 amino acids. With 0 bases clipped from V and 6 bases from J, the junction kept 7 bases outside the gene matches. Germline CDR1 is MNHEY and CDR2 is SVGAGI.